A single sample gave rise to the 25 T cell receptor beta chains below, sequenced in a study of blood T cell repertoires in COVID-19. Data came from immunoSEQ multiplex PCR; TCRdb stores just in-frame clones and leaves some out. In the table there are about 74,000 clones, under 85% of which are singletons. The sample taken for sequencing was peripheral blood. The receptors derive from a human donor in a cohort sampled during active COVID-19.

CDR3 residues: CASSGALHEQYF. The DNA of the CDR3 is TGTGCCAGCAGCGGAGCTCTTCACGAGCAGTACTTC. This chain joins TRBV27 and TRBJ2-7; D uncertain. V was trimmed by 6 bases and J by 5 bases, leaving 11 bases between them. The CDR3 is 12 amino acids. The germline V gene encodes CDR1 MNHEY and CDR2 SMNVEV (reference sequence).

The rearrangement joins TRBV5-1 to TRBJ2-3, with 7 bases matching TRBD1. The germline V gene encodes CDR1 SGHRS and CDR2 YFSETQ. The J segment lost 2 bases and the V segment lost 4 bases, leaving 7 bases of the junction unmatched. CDR3 size: 15 residues. CDR3 sequence reads: CASSQRQGPTDTQYF. For the CDR3, the DNA is TGCGCCAGCAGCCAGAGACAGGGACCCACAGATACGCAGTATTTT.

The rearrangement uses TRBV10-3 and TRBJ2-3; 9 bases match TRBD2. The CDR3 has 17 residues. Germline V gene lookup returns CDR1 ENHRY and CDR2 SYGVKD. V trimming: 0 bases; J trimming: 8 bases; junction bases outside the gene matches: 12. The CDR3: CAISESGSGGPQGTQYF. For the CDR3, the DNA is TGTGCCATCAGTGAGTCTGGTAGCGGGGGTCCACAGGGTACGCAGTATTTT.

This clone was found once. V and J are TRBV6-6 and TRBJ1-6; TRBD1 might be the D (5 bases). CDR1 is MNHNY and CDR2 is SVGAGI in the germline V gene (reference sequence). The germline V and J ends were trimmed by 8 bases and 14 bases, with 22 bases remaining between them. The CDR3 has 14 amino acids. The DNA for the CDR3 is TGTGCCAGCTTCCGGCGGCAGGGCAGAGAAACCCTCCACTTT. Translation gives CASFRRQGRETLHF.

The chain couples TRBV19 to TRBJ1-2, with unresolved D. Germline V gene data show CDR1 as LNHDA and CDR2 as SQIVND (reference sequence). CDR3 size: 15 residues. Trimming cost V 4 bases and J 2 bases, with 14 bases left between them. The CDR3 is CASSSRSGSNYGYTF. The DNA of the CDR3 is TGTGCCAGTAGTAGCAGGAGCGGATCAAACTATGGCTACACCTTC. The complete variable domain, with remaining parts taken from reference TRBV19 and TRBJ1-2, reads DGGITQSPKYLFRKEGQNVTLSCEQNLNHDAMYWYRQDPGQGLRLIYYSQIVNDFQKGDIAEGYSVSREKKESFPLTVTSAQKNPTAFYLCASSSRSGSNYGYTFGSGTRLTVV.

V is TRBV10-2 and J is TRBJ2-7; no reliable D call. Per the germline V gene, CDR1 is WSHSY and CDR2 is SAAADI. This CDR3 comprises 14 residues. V dropped 6 bases and J dropped 0 bases, with 12 bases sitting between them. CDR3: CASRDIESSYEQYF. The CDR3, as DNA: TGCGCCAGCAGAGACATTGAGAGCTCCTACGAGCAGTACTTC.

The chain links TRBV28 to TRBJ2-6; 7 bases are a match to TRBD1. Germline V gene data show CDR1 as MDHEN and CDR2 as SYDVKM. The CDR3 is 14 amino acids. The CDR3 region has the DNA TGTGGGGTGGCAGGGGGCTCTGGGGCCAACGTCCTGACTTTC. Translation: CGVAGGSGANVLTF.

V gene TRBV2 combines with J gene TRBJ2-7, with D possibly being TRBD1 (6 bases). V was cut by 3 bases and J by 3 bases, with 12 bases left in between. CDR1 SNHLY and CDR2 FYNNEI come from the germline V gene. The CDR3 sequence is 14 residues long. CDR3 sequence: CASSDFSGVYEQYF. The CDR3 coding sequence is TGTGCCAGCAGTGATTTTTCAGGGGTCTACGAGCAGTACTTC.

This clone has a handful of counts. V usage is TRBV9 and J usage is TRBJ2-1; D possibly corresponds to TRBD1 (6 bases). This CDR3 has 16 amino acids. Trimming left V 0 bases short and J 8 bases short, with 18 bases between. The germline CDR1 and CDR2 sequences are SGDLS and YYNGEE. The CDR3 protein is CASSVEGSRGWDEQFF. The DNA of the CDR3 is TGTGCCAGCAGCGTAGAAGGTTCGAGGGGGTGGGATGAGCAGTTCTTC.

V is TRBV9 and J is TRBJ2-2; TRBD1 matches 7 bases. This CDR3 is 15 amino acids long. V was clipped by 2 bases and J by 11 bases; unmatched bases: 12. In germline, CDR1 is SGDLS, CDR2 YYNGEE. The CDR3: CASSVGTVGAFELFF. In DNA form, the CDR3 reads TGTGCCAGCAGCGTCGGGACAGTAGGGGCATTTGAGCTGTTTTTT.

The rearrangement joins TRBV24-1 to TRBJ2-1; tentatively, D is TRBD1 (5 bases). This CDR3 is built from 17 residues. The germline V gene has CDR1 KGHDR and CDR2 SFDVKD. The ends were cut back, 4 bases at V and 4 bases at J, with 19 bases in the middle. CDR3 protein: CATSEAPGSASYNEQFF. The CDR3 nucleotides are TGTGCCACCAGTGAAGCTCCAGGGTCGGCATCTTACAATGAGCAGTTCTTC.

The chain is built from TRBV6-5 and TRBJ1-3, with 7 bases aligning to TRBD1. This CDR3 has 15 amino acids. The ends lost 6 bases at V and 2 bases at J; junction bases unmatched: 7. The germline gives CDR1 MNHEY, CDR2 SVGAGI. For the CDR3, the DNA is TGTGCCAGCAGGGAGGGGGCATTTACTGGAAACACCATATATTTT. Translated, it gives CASREGAFTGNTIYF.

CDR3: CASSFTETYNSPLHF. The CDR3 region has the DNA TGCGCCAGCAGCTTCACAGAAACTTATAATTCACCCCTCCACTTT. The V and J genes are TRBV5-1 and TRBJ1-6, with D unclear. In germline, CDR1 is SGHRS, CDR2 YFSETQ. This CDR3 contains 15 residues. Trimming pared 2 bases from V and 4 bases from J, leaving 10 bases between.

The chain couples TRBV7-8 to TRBJ2-3; 8 nucleotides align to TRBD1. The germline gives CDR1 SGHVS, CDR2 FQNEAQ. This CDR3 spans 19 amino acids. V trimming: 5 bases; J trimming: 4 bases; junction bases outside the gene matches: 20. The CDR3 DNA reads as TGTGCCAGCAGCCCCGCTCCGAGGGGGGCAGGGGGCCCCCCAGATACGCAGTATTTT. Translated: CASSPAPRGAGGPPDTQYF.

The V and J genes are TRBV10-2 and TRBJ1-2; 7 bases agree with TRBD1. The CDR3 has 13 amino acids. Looked up from germline, CDR1 is WSHSY and CDR2 is SAAADI. V shed 2 bases and J 4 bases; nucleotides not matched to a gene: 1. The CDR3 DNA reads as TGCGCCAGCAGTGAGCCAGGGGGCTATGGCTACACCTTC. Translated: CASSEPGGYGYTF.

This clone showed up just once. The gene calls are TRBV7-9 and TRBJ1-1; 7 nucleotides line up with TRBD1. The germline V gene encodes CDR1 SEHNR and CDR2 FQNEAQ (reference sequence). The CDR3 has 14 amino acids. The V segment lost 10 bases and the J segment 0 bases; nucleotides outside the gene matches: 8. The CDR3 protein is CATTRDSLNTEAFF. CDR3 nucleotide sequence: TGTGCCACAACGAGGGACAGCCTGAACACTGAAGCTTTCTTT.

This clone appeared many times. The rearrangement joins TRBV3-1 (or the pseudogene TRBV3-2) to TRBJ1-2; 7 bases are a match to TRBD1. J was trimmed by 5 bases and V by 2 bases; bases with no gene match: 8. The CDR3 loop spans 15 amino acids. CDR1 is LGHDT and CDR2 is YNNKEL in the germline V gene (reference sequence). The CDR3 region has the DNA TGTGCCAGCAGCCAAAGATCCGGGACAGCTTATGGCTACACCTTC. Amino acids: CASSQRSGTAYGYTF.

The V call is TRBV6-5, the J call TRBJ2-7, with TRBD2 as a possible D gene (7 bases). Per the germline V gene, CDR1 is MNHEY and CDR2 is SVGAGI. Deletions cut 7 bases from V and 0 bases from J, with 16 bases between. CDR3 length equals 15 residues. As DNA, the CDR3 is TGTGCCAGCACCCAAGGGGGGGGCTTCTCCTACGAGCAGTACTTC. Translation gives CASTQGGGFSYEQYF.

This clone was counted between two and nine times. This rearrangement joins TRBV5-1 to TRBJ1-2, with TRBD1 matching 9 bases. The CDR3 length is 15 residues. In germline, CDR1 is SGHRS, CDR2 YFSETQ. Losses at the gene ends were 2 bases for V and 5 bases for J; bases not matched to a gene: 7. CDR3 DNA sequence: TGCGCCAGCAGCTTCAACAGGGGGCAGGGATATGGCTACACCTTC. Translation: CASSFNRGQGYGYTF.

The genes are TRBV5-1 and TRBJ2-5, with D unresolved. Trimming left V 0 bases short and J 5 bases short, with 5 bases between. The CDR3 totals 12 residues. Germline values: CDR1 SGHRS, CDR2 YFSETQ. The CDR3 sequence: CASSLAAETQYF. CDR3 sequence (DNA): TGCGCCAGCAGCTTGGCTGCGGAGACCCAGTACTTC.

This CDR3 is CASSQGLAGGSGGANVLTF. CDR3 DNA sequence: TGTGCCAGCAGCCAAGGTTTAGCGGGGGGTAGTGGTGGGGCCAACGTCCTGACTTTC. The rearrangement joins TRBV3-1 (or the pseudogene TRBV3-2) to TRBJ2-6; 10 bases are a match to TRBD2. Germline CDR1 is LGHDT and CDR2 is YNNKEL (reference sequence). With V trimmed by 1 base and J by 3 bases, 9 bases remained unmatched. The CDR3 covers 19 residues.

This chain uses TRBV2 with TRBJ2-2, with unresolved D. The V gene's germline CDR1 is SNHLY and CDR2 FYNNEI. With 9 bases removed from V and 0 bases from J, the gap between germline ends came to 5 bases. The CDR3 is 12 residues long. CDR3 DNA sequence: TGTGCCAGACGGGCGAACACCGGGGAGCTGTTTTTT. Amino acids: CARRANTGELFF.

This clone was counted only a few times. CDR3 protein: CASRRTKSYNSPLHF. CDR3 DNA sequence: TGTGCCAGCAGAAGGACAAAATCCTATAATTCACCCCTCCACTTT. This chain links TRBV6-5 with TRBJ1-6; a weak D match, TRBD1 (5 bases). The CDR3 length is 15 residues. Trimming took 6 bases from V and 1 from J, leaving 10 bases between them. Per the germline V gene, CDR1 is MNHEY and CDR2 is SVGAGI.

The chain joins TRBV28 to TRBJ2-6; D is perhaps TRBD2 (5 bases). The germline gives CDR1 MDHEN, CDR2 SYDVKM. The CDR3 covers 14 residues. Trimming cost V 7 bases and J 5 bases, with 12 bases left between them. Here the CDR3 reads CASTGVLRANVLTF. The CDR3 DNA reads as TGTGCCAGCACCGGGGTTCTGAGGGCCAACGTCCTGACTTTC.

The genes are TRBV7-3 and TRBJ2-2; the D gene is possibly TRBD1 (6 bases). The CDR3 loop spans 16 amino acids. The V end lost 0 bases, the J end lost 6 bases, and 14 bases lay between the germline ends. CDR1 and CDR2 (germline): SGHTA, FQGTGA. The CDR3 nucleotides read TGTGCCAGCAGCTTAACAACGCTAGCAGGGGCCGGGGAGCTGTTTTTT. Amino acids: CASSLTTLAGAGELFF.